The 29 T cell receptor beta chains in this list originate from one sample, sequenced in a study of vaccination and CD4 T cells after COVID-19. Treatment: roughly 10-day PBMC culture with coronavirus spike peptide pools or control peptides (ViraFEST assay). The Oncomine TCR Beta short-read assay was applied to DNA of cultured CD4+ T cells. TCRdb called the PCR reads again in MiXCR, with one record for every CDR3 protein. This repertoire shows approximately 1,900 distinct CDR3 sequences, about 66% found once; its top ten account for approximately 50%. These TCRs' antigens remain unknown. This specimen consisted of CD4+ T cells from blood, cultured in vitro, obtained after SARS-CoV-2 vaccination. The receptors derive from a human donor who had recovered from COVID-19.

This rearrangement joins TRBV2 to TRBJ1-2, with TRBD1 as a possible D gene (6 bases). Per the germline V gene, CDR1 is SNHLY and CDR2 is FYNNEI. Between the trimmed V and J ends, which lost 1 base and 0 bases, there was a span of 9 bases. This CDR3 has 15 amino acids. This CDR3 is CASSEEGDPNYGYTF. CDR3 DNA sequence: TGTGCCAGCAGTGAAGAGGGGGACCCTAACTATGGCTACACCTTC. Supplemented by reference TRBV2 and TRBJ1-2, the full variable domain reads EPEVTQTPSHQVTQMGQEVILRCVPISNHLYFYWYRQILGQKVEFLVSFYNNEISEKSEIFDDQFSVERPDGSNFTLKIRSTKLEDSAMYFCASSEEGDPNYGYTFGSGTRLTVV.

The gene calls are TRBV4-1 and TRBJ2-7; tentative D call: TRBD1 (6 bases). CDR3 length: 13 residues. Germline V CDR1 and CDR2: MGHRA, YSYEKL. The V gene lost 4 bases and the J gene lost 4 bases, with 11 bases spanning the gap. CDR3 DNA: TGCGCCAGCAGCCGAGGGACAACGTACGAGCAGTACTTC. This codes for CASSRGTTYEQYF.

This chain uses TRBV5-5 with TRBJ2-5; D is unclear. V was shortened by 4 bases and J by 5 bases, with 21 bases between the two germline ends. CDR3 length: 16 residues. The V gene's germline CDR1 is SGHKS and CDR2 YYEKEE (reference sequence). In DNA form, the CDR3 reads TGTGCCAGCAGCCCAGATGTCCGGACCTCAAGGGAGACCCAGTACTTC. Translating it yields CASSPDVRTSRETQYF.

This clonotype was observed a few times. The junction shows a germline mismatch at one end, possibly a read error. The CDR3 spells CSAREDSGNAEAFF. CDR3 in DNA: TGCAGTGCTAGAGAGGACAGCGGGAACGCTGAAGCTTTCTTT. This sequence joins TRBV20-1 and TRBJ1-1; D is possibly TRBD1 (6 bases). This CDR3 comprises 14 residues. The germline CDR1 and CDR2 sequences are DFQATT and SNEGSKA (reference sequence).

Only one count was recorded for this clonotype. The chain employs TRBV27 and TRBJ2-2; tentatively, D is TRBD2 (5 bases). V was cut by 10 bases and J by 4 bases, with 19 bases left in between. The CDR3 runs to 15 residues. The germline V gene encodes CDR1 MNHEY and CDR2 SMNVEV (reference sequence). CDR3 loop: CATRESGSSTGELFF. The CDR3 nucleotides are TGTGCCACCCGTGAGAGCGGTTCATCCACCGGGGAGCTGTTTTTT.

This chain connects TRBV6-5 to TRBJ2-6; no clear D gene. The CDR3 contains 13 residues. The germline gives CDR1 MNHEY, CDR2 SVGAGI. The V and J ends lost 10 bases and 0 bases respectively, with 7 bases between them. CDR3 sequence (DNA): TGTGCCACCCGGTACTCTGGGGCCAACGTCCTGACTTTC. It is translated as CATRYSGANVLTF.

This clonotype was detected only once. The genes are TRBV27 and TRBJ2-1, with 11 bases that match TRBD2. Germline assignment: CDR1 MNHEY and CDR2 SMNVEV (reference sequence). This CDR3 contains 14 residues. Losses at the gene ends were 5 bases for V and 7 bases for J; bases not matched to a gene: 4. As DNA, the CDR3 is TGTGCCAGCAGTGTTAGCGGGAGGGCAAATGAGCAGTTCTTC. Its protein product is CASSVSGRANEQFF.

The chain uses TRBV27 and TRBJ2-5; D possibly matches TRBD1 or TRBD2 (5 bases each). The germline V gene has CDR1 MNHEY and CDR2 SMNVEV (reference sequence). Trimming shortened V by 10 bases and J by 0 bases, and 21 bases separated the two germline ends. The CDR3 runs to 16 residues. CDR3 DNA sequence: TGTGCCACCAGGGTTAGGAGCGGATCGTACCAAGAGACCCAGTACTTC. Its translation is CATRVRSGSYQETQYF.

The chain joins TRBV19 to TRBJ2-7, with 8 bases that match TRBD2. The V segment lost 11 bases and the J segment 7 bases; nucleotides outside the gene matches: 16. In germline, CDR1 is LNHDA, CDR2 SQIVND (reference sequence). The CDR3 loop spans 14 amino acids. CDR3 residues: CAGSVLGGAREQYF. CDR3 coding DNA: TGTGCCGGTTCCGTGCTCGGGGGGGCCCGGGAGCAGTACTTC.

On this clonotype: The junction does not match germline at one end; this may be a read error. The chain recombines TRBV18 with TRBJ2-7; D may be TRBD1 (6 bases). The germline V gene encodes CDR1 KGHSH and CDR2 LQKENI. This CDR3 is 11 amino acids long. CDR3 residues: CASSSQGEQYF. CDR3 coding DNA: TGTGCTAGCTCGTCCCAGGGGGAGCAGTACTTC.

This chain connects TRBV28 to TRBJ1-5; no reliable D call. This CDR3 region has 12 residues. Germline V lookup: CDR1 MDHEN, CDR2 SYDVKM. V was clipped by 1 base and J by 7 bases, with 5 bases between them. CDR3 residues: CASSLSRQPQHF. The CDR3 DNA is TGTGCCAGCAGTTTATCTCGCCAGCCCCAGCATTTT. The full variable domain, rest sourced from reference TRBV28 and TRBJ1-5, is DVKVTQSSRYLVKRTGEKVFLECVQDMDHENMFWYRQDPGLGLRLIYFSYDVKMKEKGDIPEGYSVSREKKERFSLILESASTNQTSMYLCASSLSRQPQHFGDGTRLSIL.

The gene calls are TRBV21-1 and TRBJ1-5; TRBD1 is the table's D call and was not checked against the DNA. TRBV21-1 is shown as a pseudogene. CDR3 length: 13 amino acids. The chain's CDR3 is CASRGDRNQPQHF. The CDR3 DNA reads as TGTGCCAGCAGGGGCGATCGCAATCAGCCCCAGCATTTT.

The V call is TRBV20-1, the J call TRBJ2-5; D is possibly TRBD1 (6 bases). V was clipped by 4 bases and J by 3 bases, with 9 bases between them. The CDR3 consists of 12 residues. Germline V gene lookup returns CDR1 DFQATT and CDR2 SNEGSKA (reference sequence). The CDR3 coding sequence is TGCAGTGCTATCTACAGGGAAGAGACCCAGTACTTC. Its translation: CSAIYREETQYF.

The V gene is TRBV30, the J gene TRBJ2-7; D gene uncertain. The CDR3 length is 14 residues. V lost 7 bases and J 0 bases, leaving 16 bases between the germline ends. From germline, CDR1 is GTSNPN and CDR2 SVGIG (reference sequence). The CDR3 reads CASPGVRFSYEQYF. DNA for the CDR3: TGTGCCTCGCCTGGGGTCCGATTCTCCTACGAGCAGTACTTC.

The CDR3 DNA reads as TGTGCCAGCAGCTTAGTAGGCGCGAGCGGTTCTGGGGCCAACGTCCTGACTTTC. Protein product: CASSLVGASGSGANVLTF. This chain joins TRBV7-6 and TRBJ2-6; D may be TRBD2 (5 bases). Per germline, CDR1 SGHVS and CDR2 FNYEAQ. This CDR3 contains 18 residues. V lost 1 base and J 1 base, leaving 14 bases between the germline ends.

The rearrangement uses TRBV7-2 and TRBJ2-7, with 9 bases fitting TRBD1. Germline CDR1 reads SGHTA; CDR2 reads FQGNSA. Trimming cost V 5 bases and J 3 bases; bases outside gene matches: 2. The CDR3 covers 13 residues. The CDR3 nucleotides are TGTGCCAGCAGCCGGGACAGGGTCTACGAGCAGTACTTC. It encodes CASSRDRVYEQYF.

This chain connects TRBV5-4 to TRBJ1-6, with TRBD1 matching over 9 bases. This CDR3 is 13 amino acids long. Trimming removed 4 bases from V and 16 bases from J; junction bases left unmatched: 9. Germline loops: CDR1 SGHNT, CDR2 YYREEE (reference sequence). The CDR3 region has the DNA TGTGCCAGCAGCATTGGACAGGGGAATATTCTCCACTTT. It specifies CASSIGQGNILHF.

V is TRBV2 and J is TRBJ1-2; perhaps TRBD1 as D (5 bases). This CDR3 comprises 12 residues. The V gene's germline CDR1 is SNHLY and CDR2 FYNNEI. Written as DNA, the CDR3 is TGTGCTACGCAGGGCACCCACTATGGCTACACCTTC. Protein sequence: CATQGTHYGYTF.

The chain is built from TRBV11-2 and TRBJ1-1; D unresolved. From germline, CDR1 is SGHAT and CDR2 FQNNGV. The length of the CDR3 is 12 residues. The V end lost 4 bases, the J end lost 8 bases, and 11 bases lay between the germline ends. The CDR3 spells CASSSARAEAFF. The CDR3 DNA is TGTGCCAGCAGCTCGGCACGGGCCGAAGCTTTCTTT.

The CDR3 nucleotides are TGCAGTGCCCGGGCTGGGGGGGTCAACTATGGCTACACCTTC. Its translation: CSARAGGVNYGYTF. The V call is TRBV20-1, the J call TRBJ1-2; the D gene is possibly TRBD1 (5 bases). The germline CDR1 and CDR2 sequences are DFQATT and SNEGSKA (reference sequence). The CDR3 has 14 amino acids. Between the trimmed V and J ends, which lost 6 bases and 2 bases, there was a span of 16 bases.

V usage is TRBV7-6 and J usage is TRBJ1-2; no reliable D call. This CDR3 has 12 amino acids. CDR1 is SGHVS, CDR2 FNYEAQ, per germline. Trimming cost V 1 base and J 8 bases, with 8 bases left between them. The CDR3 DNA is TGTGCCAGCAGCTTAGGCGGGCAAGGCTACACCTTC. Its protein product is CASSLGGQGYTF.

The V call is TRBV7-9, the J call TRBJ2-5, with a weak D call TRBD1 (5 bases). The CDR3 is 15 amino acids. The germline V gene has CDR1 SEHNR and CDR2 FQNEAQ (reference sequence). Trimming removed 5 bases from V and 1 base from J, with 14 bases in between. The CDR3, as DNA: TGTGCCAGCAGCCAGGGCCGACTTGTCCAAGAGACCCAGTACTTC. Encoded protein: CASSQGRLVQETQYF.

This chain joins TRBV4-2 and TRBJ2-7, with 10 bases identical to TRBD2. From germline, CDR1 is LGHNA and CDR2 YNFKEQ. Unmatched junction bases numbered 8, after V lost 2 bases and J lost 1 base. This CDR3 region has 17 residues. CDR3 protein: CASSQTGTSALSYEQYF. CDR3 DNA sequence: TGTGCCAGCAGCCAAACCGGGACTAGCGCTTTATCCTACGAGCAGTACTTC.

This clonotype was counted only a few times. The chain employs TRBV6-1 and TRBJ1-1, with D unresolved. The CDR3 totals 14 residues. Trimming pared 5 bases from V and 6 bases from J, leaving 16 bases between. CDR1 is MNHNS and CDR2 is SASEGT in the germline V gene. CDR3 loop: CASSRGEAGAEAFF. CDR3 coding DNA: TGTGCCAGCAGTCGTGGTGAGGCTGGGGCTGAAGCTTTCTTT.

This clonotype was recorded a few times. J is TRBJ2-1 and V is TRBV20-1, with unresolved D. Trimming removed 6 bases from V and 5 bases from J, with 11 bases in between. Germline V gene sequence: CDR1 DFQATT, CDR2 SNEGSKA (reference sequence). The CDR3 loop spans 12 amino acids. The CDR3 spells CSASLTDNEQFF. The DNA of the CDR3 is TGCAGTGCCTCACTAACAGACAATGAGCAGTTCTTC.

The chain links TRBV20-1 to TRBJ2-4, with 9 bases lining up with TRBD2. CDR3 length: 15 residues. The trim removed 0 bases at V and 9 bases at J, leaving 9 bases unmatched. Germline values: CDR1 DFQATT, CDR2 SNEGSKA (reference sequence). Written as DNA, the CDR3 is TGCAGTGCTAGAGACCCCCTAGCGGGAATCGGCATTCAGTACTTC. Its protein is CSARDPLAGIGIQYF.

This clonotype was observed a few times. The chain has TRBV20-1 and TRBJ1-5, with a weak D call TRBD1 (5 bases). Germline assignment: CDR1 DFQATT and CDR2 SNEGSKA (reference sequence). With 0 bases removed from V and 6 bases from J, the gap between germline ends came to 18 bases. This CDR3 is built from 16 residues. Written as DNA, the CDR3 is TGCAGTGCTAGAGACGGGATACAGGCTTTAGGTCAGCCCCAGCATTTT. This gives the protein CSARDGIQALGQPQHF.

The CDR3 nucleotides read TGTGCCAGCAGCTTAGGGGGGGCTAATAATCAGCCCCAGCATTTT. Protein: CASSLGGANNQPQHF. The chain is built from TRBV7-9 and TRBJ1-5, with a tentative D call TRBD1 (6 bases). The CDR3 consists of 15 residues. V lost 1 base and J 4 bases, leaving 11 bases between the germline ends. Germline V CDR1 and CDR2: SEHNR, FQNEAQ (reference sequence).

The V and J genes are TRBV24-1 and TRBJ1-6; D gene unclear. Trimming cost V 1 base and J 3 bases, with 12 bases left between them. Germline V gene data show CDR1 as KGHDR and CDR2 as SFDVKD. The CDR3 covers 17 residues. The CDR3 DNA reads as TGTGCCACCAGTGATTTCCCAGTCCCTTACTATAATTCACCCCTCCACTTT. Amino acids: CATSDFPVPYYNSPLHF.